This entry is about one T cell receptor (beta chain). This entry comes from a study of blood T cell repertoires in COVID-19. In the study overall: Samples taken during acute and convalescent COVID-19 were collected in the United States, Italy and Spain. The cDNA or gDNA used as material had been derived from T cells, B-cell-depleted T cells, or PBMCs.

Study processing details: Reference gene primer amplification yielded estimated nucleated cell counts. Sequencing used immunoSEQ multiplex PCR; TCRdb keeps in-frame clones, though not all of them. Clone size and the V and J calls come from that table; the DNA yielded D and trimming. The sample lists some 170,000 clones; 82% were seen once. V dropped 4 bases and J dropped 2; count of bases not matched to a gene: 2. The V gene's germline CDR1 is MNHEY and CDR2 SVGEGT. The CDR3 is made up of 15 amino acids. The chain couples TRBV6-2 or TRBV6-3 to TRBJ2-2; 9 bases are shared with TRBD1. Sequencing was performed on peripheral blood. The source is a woman in her 70s with acute or convalescent COVID-19. CDR3 in DNA: TGTGCCAGCAGTTTGACAGGGGGTAACACCGGGGAGCTGTTTTTT. Protein product: CASSLTGGNTGELFF.